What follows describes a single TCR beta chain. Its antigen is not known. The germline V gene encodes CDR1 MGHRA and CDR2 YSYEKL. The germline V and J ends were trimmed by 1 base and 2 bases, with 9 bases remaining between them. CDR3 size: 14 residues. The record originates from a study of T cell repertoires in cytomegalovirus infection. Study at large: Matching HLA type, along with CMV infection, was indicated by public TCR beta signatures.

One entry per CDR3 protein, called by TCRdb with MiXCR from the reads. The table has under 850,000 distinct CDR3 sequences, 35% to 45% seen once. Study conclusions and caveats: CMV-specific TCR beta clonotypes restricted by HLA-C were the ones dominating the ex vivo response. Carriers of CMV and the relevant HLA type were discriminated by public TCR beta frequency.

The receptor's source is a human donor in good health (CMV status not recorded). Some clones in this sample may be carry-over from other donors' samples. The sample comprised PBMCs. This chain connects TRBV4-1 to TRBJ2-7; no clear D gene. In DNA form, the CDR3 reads TGCGCCAGCAGCCAAGGGCCGGACGCCTACGAGCAGTACTTC. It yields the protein CASSQGPDAYEQYF.